This T cell receptor beta chain emerged from a study of T cells in Graves' hyperthyroidism and ophthalmopathy. Germline CDR1 SGHTA, CDR2 FQGNSA. The V and J ends lost 7 bases and 9 bases respectively, with 18 bases between them. The CDR3 extends over 13 amino acids. This clonotype has a single count. The investigators amplified TCR beta CDR3 regions from RNA transcripts. HTBI primers were the set used in a first-round RT-PCR of the TCR CDR3. TCRdb reprocessed the multiplex PCR reads with MiXCR, giving one entry per CDR3 protein. Among about 96,000 distinct CDR3 sequences listed, roughly 56% were seen once.

V and J are TRBV7-2 and TRBJ2-5, with D possibly being TRBD2 (7 bases). The source of this sequence is a woman between 35 and 50 years old with Graves' hyperthyroidism. Sequencing was carried out using blood. The CDR3 spells CASTGRGGESQYF. The CDR3 DNA follows: TGTGCCAGCACTGGCCGCGGGGGCGAGTCCCAGTACTTC.